What follows are 22 T cell receptor beta chains derived from one specimen sequenced in a study of vaccination and CD4 T cells after COVID-19. The antigens of these receptors remain unknown. Treatment: roughly 11-day PBMC culture with coronavirus spike peptide pools or control peptides (ViraFEST assay). Cultured CD4+ T cell DNA underwent sequencing with the Oncomine TCR Beta short-read assay. One entry per CDR3 protein, called by TCRdb with MiXCR from the PCR reads. This table holds around 19,000 distinct CDR3 sequences, 29% found once. The specimen was cultured CD4+ T cells from blood. The receptors originated from a human donor with COVID-19.

By share of the sample, this clonotype is medium-sized. The chain has TRBV6-1 and TRBJ1-2; D gene ambiguous. Trimming took 2 bases from V and 7 from J, leaving 11 bases between them. Looked up from germline, CDR1 is MNHNS and CDR2 is SASEGT. The CDR3 consists of 13 residues. The CDR3 DNA follows: TGTGCCAGCAGTGAACCGGGTTTTCTTGGCTACACCTTC. The encoded protein is CASSEPGFLGYTF.

The V gene is TRBV12-5, the J gene TRBJ2-7, with D perhaps given as TRBD1 or TRBD2 (5 bases each). The CDR3 runs to 16 residues. CDR1 is LGHNT and CDR2 is FRNRAP in the germline V gene. Trimming removed 1 base at V and 5 bases at J, with 18 bases between. The CDR3 DNA sequence: TGTGCTAGTGGTTTGGCCATCGGGGCAGGTGTCAACGAGCAGTACTTC. Translation gives CASGLAIGAGVNEQYF.

This clonotype occurred a few times. The chain recombines TRBV20-1 with TRBJ1-5, with 7 bases that match TRBD1. The trim removed 3 bases at V and 2 bases at J, leaving 4 bases unmatched. The CDR3 length is 14 residues. Germline-derived CDR1 and CDR2 are DFQATT and SNEGSKA (reference sequence). The CDR3 nucleotides read TGCAGTGCTAGCAACAGGGGAGGCAATCAGCCCCAGCATTTT. Translating it yields CSASNRGGNQPQHF.

This chain links TRBV7-2 with TRBJ2-7, with 9 bases that match TRBD2. The assigned J gene may be wrong: the sequence end matches TRBJ2-5 better. CDR1 is SGHTA, CDR2 FQGNSA, per germline. This CDR3 has 16 amino acids. The CDR3 loop reads CASSLMGGGVQETQYF. CDR3 in DNA: TGTGCCAGCAGCTTAATGGGCGGGGGGGTTCAAGAGACCCAGTACTTC.

This clonotype appeared a few times. This chain joins TRBV10-2 and TRBJ2-5, with a tentative D call TRBD1 (5 bases). The CDR3 contains 14 residues. V was clipped by 3 bases and J by 7 bases, with 15 bases between them. The germline V gene encodes CDR1 WSHSY and CDR2 SAAADI. CDR3 bases: TGCGCCAGCAGTGATCTAGGGCCTAGGGGGACCCAGTACTTC. The encoded protein is CASSDLGPRGTQYF.

In this sample, this clonotype turned up a few times. CDR3 region: CASSRETGVHPQFF. In DNA form, the CDR3 reads TGTGCCAGTAGTAGAGAGACAGGGGTCCATCCGCAGTTCTTC. V and J are TRBV19 and TRBJ2-1, with 8 bases aligning to TRBD1. CDR1 LNHDA and CDR2 SQIVND come from the germline V gene (reference sequence). Unmatched junction bases numbered 11, after V lost 4 bases and J lost 12 bases. The CDR3 runs 14 residues.

The chain links TRBV4-1 to TRBJ2-3; TRBD2 matches at 8 bases. The length of the CDR3 is 15 residues. Germline-derived CDR1 and CDR2 are MGHRA and YSYEKL. The V and J ends lost 4 bases and 1 base, in that order; junction bases with no gene match: 4. In nucleotides, the CDR3 is TGCGCCAGCAGCCCGGGGGGGGGGGGCACAGATACGCAGTATTTT. Translating gives CASSPGGGGTDTQYF.

Only a few counts were recorded for this clonotype. The chain employs TRBV15 and TRBJ2-7; D is tentatively TRBD1 or TRBD2 (5 bases each). The CDR3 has 12 amino acids. From germline, CDR1 is LNHNV and CDR2 YYDKDF (reference sequence). V shed 7 bases and J shed 2 bases, with 9 bases lying between them. CDR3 DNA: TGTGCCACCACACTGGGGGCCTACGAGCAGTACTTC. Residues: CATTLGAYEQYF. Full variable domain (remainder filled in from reference TRBV15 and TRBJ2-7): DAMVIQNPRYQVTQFGKPVTLSCSQTLNHNVMYWYQQKSSQAPKLLFHYYDKDFNNEADTPDNFQSRRPNTSFCFLDIRSPGLGDTAMYLCATTLGAYEQYFGPGTRLTVT.

The table lists this clonotype with a few counts. The chain's CDR3 is CASSLAGAVSETQYF. The CDR3 DNA reads TGTGCCAGCAGCTTGGCAGGGGCAGTATCGGAGACCCAGTACTTC. This chain connects TRBV5-4 to TRBJ2-5; D is possibly TRBD1 (6 bases). V lost 0 bases, J lost 5 bases, and 14 bases lay in between. CDR1 and CDR2 (germline): SGHNT, YYREEE (reference sequence). The CDR3 sequence is 15 residues long.

The chain recombines TRBV11-3 with TRBJ2-7; D gene ambiguous. Trimming removed 5 bases at V and 3 bases at J, with 8 bases between. Germline loops: CDR1 SGHNT, CDR2 YENEEA. The CDR3 is 12 residues long. CDR3 sequence: CASSPHGYEQYF. In nucleotides, the CDR3 is TGTGCCAGCAGCCCGCATGGCTACGAGCAGTACTTC.

The chain combines TRBV5-1 with TRBJ1-2, with a possible D match to TRBD1 (5 bases). Germline values: CDR1 SGHRS, CDR2 YFSETQ. Trimming took off 3 bases at V and 4 bases at J, with 13 bases between the two ends. This CDR3 is 14 amino acids long. The CDR3 region is CASSYQGDAYGYTF. The CDR3 bases are TGCGCCAGCAGCTACCAAGGGGATGCCTATGGCTACACCTTC.

The chain is built from TRBV11-3 and TRBJ2-1; 8 nucleotides line up with TRBD2. Per the germline V gene, CDR1 is SGHNT and CDR2 is YENEEA. The CDR3 contains 15 residues. Trimming removed 2 bases from V and 5 bases from J; junction bases left unmatched: 5. Here the CDR3 reads CASSLIGGADNEQFF. In DNA form, the CDR3 reads TGTGCCAGCAGCTTAATCGGGGGGGCCGACAATGAGCAGTTCTTC.

This clonotype was observed a few times. V and J are TRBV2 and TRBJ2-7; a weak D match, TRBD2 (6 bases). Germline V gene sequence: CDR1 SNHLY, CDR2 FYNNEI. CDR3 length: 15 residues. Trimming pared 3 bases from V and 2 bases from J, leaving 14 bases between. The CDR3 sequence: CASSDLGRLAYEQYF. The CDR3 DNA sequence: TGTGCCAGCAGTGACCTCGGCAGACTAGCCTACGAGCAGTACTTC.

This chain links TRBV7-6 with TRBJ2-5; 10 positions agree with TRBD2. The length of the CDR3 is 14 residues. CDR1 is SGHVS and CDR2 is FNYEAQ in the germline V gene. Losses at the gene ends were 2 bases for V and 5 bases for J; bases not matched to a gene: 2. CDR3 in DNA: TGTGCCAGCAGCTTATTAGCGGGGGGCGAGACCCAGTACTTC. Its protein is CASSLLAGGETQYF.

The gene calls are TRBV6-1 and TRBJ2-1; a possible D gene is TRBD2 (6 bases). Germline values: CDR1 MNHNS, CDR2 SASEGT. The CDR3 consists of 17 residues. Between the trimmed V and J ends, which lost 1 base and 0 bases, there was a span of 13 bases. CDR3 sequence: CASSEGGGGVSYNEQFF. For the CDR3, the DNA is TGTGCCAGCAGTGAAGGGGGTGGCGGGGTCTCCTACAATGAGCAGTTCTTC.

The chain recombines TRBV4-1 with TRBJ1-2; the match to TRBD1 covers 9 bases. This CDR3 is 14 amino acids long. Trimming took 0 bases from V and 9 from J; bases not matched to a gene: 5. Germline CDR1 MGHRA, CDR2 YSYEKL. The CDR3 region has the DNA TGCGCCAGCAGCCAAGATGAACAGGGGGCGAGCTACACCTTC. This codes for CASSQDEQGASYTF.

This chain uses TRBV5-1 with TRBJ1-4; D not certain. Deletions cut 0 bases from V and 6 bases from J, with 9 bases between. The CDR3 totals 14 residues. Germline CDR1 is SGHRS and CDR2 is YFSETQ. For the CDR3, the DNA is TGCGCCAGCAGCTTGGGGTCAGGCCATGAAAAACTGTTTTTT. Its protein is CASSLGSGHEKLFF.

V is TRBV7-8 and J is TRBJ2-7; the match to TRBD1 covers 9 bases. Looked up from germline, CDR1 is SGHVS and CDR2 is FQNEAQ. Trimming removed 5 bases from V and 3 bases from J; junction bases left unmatched: 8. The CDR3 contains 15 residues. CDR3 protein: CASSPQDRGDYEQYF. The CDR3 region has the DNA TGTGCCAGCAGCCCTCAGGACAGGGGTGACTACGAGCAGTACTTC.

The V call is TRBV20-1, the J call TRBJ1-1; D is uncertain. Trimming pared 3 bases from V and 6 bases from J, leaving 11 bases between. The CDR3 has 12 amino acids. Germline V gene lookup returns CDR1 DFQATT and CDR2 SNEGSKA (reference sequence). The CDR3 reads CSASLDEAEAFF. The CDR3 DNA reads TGCAGTGCTAGTTTGGATGAGGCTGAAGCTTTCTTT.

This clonotype was seen a few times. V and J are TRBV6-1 and TRBJ1-2, with D unclear. Trimming took off 4 bases at V and 4 bases at J, with 10 bases between the two ends. The germline gives CDR1 MNHNS, CDR2 SASEGT. This CDR3 has 13 amino acids. The chain's CDR3 is CASSVGSRYGYTF. The DNA of the CDR3 is TGTGCCAGCAGTGTCGGGAGTCGCTATGGCTACACCTTC.

The chain has TRBV11-3 and TRBJ2-1; TRBD2 matches 9 bases. Looked up from germline, CDR1 is SGHNT and CDR2 is YENEEA. The CDR3 is 17 amino acids. V was pared by 5 bases and J by 4 bases, with 12 bases of the junction left unmatched. The CDR3, as DNA: TGTGCCAGCAGCCGCACGCAGGGGAGCGGGGGGTACAATGAGCAGTTCTTC. It yields the protein CASSRTQGSGGYNEQFF. Variable domain in full (rest from reference TRBV11-3 and TRBJ2-1): EAGVVQSPRYKIIEKKQPVAFWCNPISGHNTLYWYLQNLGQGPELLIRYENEEAVDDSQLPKDRFSAERLKGVDSTLKIQPAELGDSAVYLCASSRTQGSGGYNEQFFGPGTRLTVL.

The chain employs TRBV20-1 and TRBJ2-1; possibly TRBD1 or TRBD2 for D (5 bases each). From germline, CDR1 is DFQATT and CDR2 SNEGSKA (reference sequence). The CDR3 runs to 18 residues. V shed 4 bases and J shed 7 bases, with 29 bases lying between them. CDR3 nucleotide sequence: TGCAGTGCTAAAGGAGGTTATGGCGGGCAGGGTGTCGGGAATGAGCAGTTCTTC. It yields the protein CSAKGGYGGQGVGNEQFF.